The rows below give T cell receptor beta chains drawn from one sample of a study of cytomegalovirus exposure and HLA in healthy donors. Profiled with immunoSEQ multiplex PCR; TCRdb holds only in-frame clones, not every one. The sample holds 150,000 to 200,000 clones, 79% seen once. The sample comprised PBMCs. Receptors were obtained from a woman in her 50s in good health and CMV-seronegative. CDR3s include the opening cysteine and the closing phenylalanine or tryptophan. A D gene is named only where the DNA matches it firmly. Clone sizes are given selectively: once, few, many, or a class where the clone is expanded.

V	J	D	size	CDR3	DNA
TRBV7-9	TRBJ1-1	TRBD1	.	CASSPDRAGTEAFF	TGTGCCAGCAGCCCCGACAGGGCGGGGACTGAAGCTTTCTTT
TRBV7-2	TRBJ2-4	TRBD2	.	CASRPSGHPAAKNIQYF	TGTGCCAGCAGACCTAGCGGGCACCCTGCGGCCAAAAACATTCAGTACTTC
TRBV7-9	TRBJ1-1	TRBD1	.	CSSSSRGSDTEAFF	TGTTCCAGCAGCTCCAGGGGGAGCGACACTGAAGCTTTCTTT
TRBV11-2	TRBJ2-3	TRBD2	.	CASSLSDSGGVYTDTQYF	TGTGCCAGCAGCCTATCCGACAGCGGGGGGGTGTACACAGATACGCAGTATTTT
TRBV18	TRBJ1-2	.	.	CASSPGLSNGYTF	TGTGCCAGCTCACCGGGGCTTTCCAATGGCTACACCTTC
TRBV28	TRBJ1-2	TRBD1	.	CASSLRDRVSYTF	TGTGCCAGCAGTTTGCGGGACAGAGTAAGCTACACCTTC
TRBV7-9	TRBJ1-2	.	.	CASSPLGYTF	TGTGCCAGCAGCCCCCTCGGCTACACCTTC
TRBV15	TRBJ2-2	TRBD1	.	CATSRVAMNRGQGNVGELFF	TGTGCCACCAGCAGAGTCGCTATGAACCGAGGACAGGGGAATGTCGGGGAGCTGTTTTTT
TRBV4-2	TRBJ2-2	TRBD2	.	CASKKREGNTGELFF	TGTGCCAGCAAGAAGCGGGAGGGAAACACCGGGGAGCTGTTTTTT
TRBV27	TRBJ1-5	.	.	CASSPIGEGRNQPQHF	TGTGCCAGCAGTCCAATAGGGGAGGGTCGCAATCAGCCCCAGCATTTT
TRBV6-1	TRBJ1-1	TRBD1	.	CATPGQLNTEAFF	TGTGCCACCCCGGGACAGTTGAACACTGAAGCTTTCTTT
TRBV29-1	TRBJ1-2	TRBD1	.	CSTSGGYGYTF	TGCAGCACCTCAGGGGGCTATGGCTACACCTTC
TRBV28	TRBJ2-2	TRBD2	.	CASSFLVAGGFRVGELFF	TGTGCCAGCAGTTTTTTGGTAGCGGGAGGTTTTAGGGTCGGGGAGCTGTTTTTT
TRBV7-9	TRBJ2-1	TRBD2	.	CASSPPGLVNNEQFF	TGTGCCAGCAGCCCCCCGGGACTAGTGAACAATGAGCAGTTCTTC
TRBV7-3	TRBJ2-7	TRBD1	once	CASSLGGQGTYEQYF	TGTGCCAGCAGCTTAGGGGGACAGGGGACCTACGAGCAGTACTTC
TRBV18	TRBJ1-1	.	.	CASGADGAGRGTEAFF	TGTGCCAGCGGCGCGGACGGGGCAGGGAGGGGCACTGAAGCTTTCTTT
TRBV5-1	TRBJ2-1	TRBD1	once	CASSSTPGQGNNEQFF	TGCGCCAGCTCGAGTACCCCGGGACAGGGAAACAATGAGCAGTTCTTC
TRBV29-1	TRBJ2-1	TRBD1	.	CSVVPGTGSPREQFF	TGCAGTGTTGTCCCCGGGACAGGGTCCCCGAGGGAGCAGTTCTTC
TRBV6-4	TRBJ1-2	.	.	CASSGSGNYGYTF	TGTGCCAGCAGTGGGTCAGGGAACTATGGCTACACCTTC
TRBV7-2	TRBJ2-3	.	.	CASRLTGGQTDTQYF	TGTGCCAGCAGACTTACGGGGGGCCAAACAGATACGCAGTATTTT
TRBV27	TRBJ2-3	.	.	CASSLLSTDTQYF	TGTGCCAGCAGTTTACTGAGCACAGATACGCAGTATTTT
TRBV6-1	TRBJ2-6	TRBD1	.	CASSERGRGRSGANVLTF	TGTGCCAGCAGTGAAAGGGGCAGGGGGCGTTCTGGGGCCAACGTCCTGACTTTC
TRBV7-6	TRBJ2-3	.	.	CASSPDRLTRTDTQYF	TGTGCCAGCAGCCCAGACCGACTTACCCGCACAGATACGCAGTATTTT
TRBV25-1	TRBJ1-2	.	.	CASSGQAGANYGYTF	TGTGCCAGCAGTGGCCAGGCGGGGGCGAACTATGGCTACACCTTC
TRBV6-1	TRBJ1-4	TRBD1	.	CASSLRDSLNEKLFF	TGTGCCAGCAGTCTCCGGGACAGTTTGAATGAAAAACTGTTTTTT
TRBV2	TRBJ1-5	.	few	CASNRRDQPQHF	TGTGCCAGCAACCGGCGGGATCAGCCCCAGCATTTT
TRBV27	TRBJ1-6	.	.	CASSLSPTGRNSPLHF	TGTGCCAGCAGTTTATCCCCCACAGGGCGTAATTCACCCCTCCACTTT
TRBV7-2	TRBJ2-1	TRBD2	few	CASSSPGLAGGVINEQFF	TGTGCCAGCAGCTCCCCGGGACTAGCGGGAGGAGTAATCAATGAGCAGTTCTTC
TRBV7-9	TRBJ2-7	.	.	CASSSPWEDYEQYF	TGTGCCAGCAGCTCTCCATGGGAGGACTACGAGCAGTACTTC
TRBV6-6	TRBJ1-2	.	.	CASTEPRGNYGYTF	TGTGCCAGCACCGAGCCTCGGGGGAACTATGGCTACACCTTC
TRBV2	TRBJ1-2	TRBD1	few	CASSETGDDGYTF	TGTGCCAGCAGTGAAACAGGGGATGATGGCTACACCTTC
TRBV4-3	TRBJ2-5	.	few	CASSQDRTRGTQYF	TGCGCCAGCAGCCAAGACAGGACCAGGGGGACCCAGTACTTC
TRBV7-9	TRBJ1-3	.	.	CSSSRSSWGLSGNTIYF	TGTTCCAGCAGCCGATCCTCATGGGGCCTCTCTGGAAACACCATATATTTT
TRBV10-1	TRBJ2-3	.	.	CASSAPSTDTQYF	TGCGCCAGCAGTGCTCCTAGCACAGATACGCAGTATTTT
TRBV27	TRBJ2-7	.	.	CASSLWGGANEQYF	TGTGCCAGCAGTTTATGGGGGGGGGCCAACGAGCAGTACTTC
TRBV2	TRBJ2-2	TRBD2	few	CASTLFSGGNTGELFF	TGTGCCAGCACTCTATTCTCGGGGGGGAATACCGGGGAGCTGTTTTTT
TRBV4-3	TRBJ2-1	TRBD2	.	CASSQGAGGSYNEQFF	TGCGCCAGCAGCCAAGGGGCGGGGGGCTCCTACAATGAGCAGTTCTTC
TRBV9	TRBJ2-7	TRBD1	.	CASSVGTGGPYEQYF	TGTGCCAGCAGCGTGGGGACAGGGGGCCCCTACGAGCAGTACTTC
TRBV7-9	TRBJ1-4	TRBD1	.	CASSLGQPSEKLFF	TGTGCCAGCAGCTTGGGACAGCCGAGTGAAAAACTGTTTTTT
TRBV7-3	TRBJ2-5	.	.	CASSLAGAVGETQYF	TGTGCCAGCAGCTTAGCAGGGGCCGTTGGAGAGACCCAGTACTTC
TRBV7-6	TRBJ2-3	TRBD2	.	CASSFLPIAGAADTQYF	TGTGCCAGCAGCTTCCTCCCGATAGCGGGGGCGGCAGATACGCAGTATTTT
TRBV29-1	TRBJ2-1	.	.	CSVERGYEQFF	TGCAGCGTTGAAAGGGGATACGAGCAGTTCTTC
TRBV7-9	TRBJ2-7	TRBD1	once	CASSRTGGFEYF	TGTGCCAGCAGCCGGACAGGGGGGTTTGAGTACTTC
TRBV19	TRBJ2-5	TRBD2	.	CASRSSGSRETQYF	TGTGCCAGTAGAAGTAGCGGGAGTAGGGAGACCCAGTACTTC
TRBV6-8	TRBJ1-1	.	.	CASSYSRETEAFF	TGTGCCAGCAGTTACTCGAGGGAGACTGAAGCTTTCTTT
TRBV19	TRBJ1-5	TRBD1	.	CASSIQGANQPQHF	TGTGCCAGTAGTATACAGGGGGCTAATCAGCCCCAGCATTTT
TRBV11-2	TRBJ2-1	.	.	CASSLTTGISYNEQFF	TGTGCCAGCAGCTTAACTACGGGAATCTCCTACAATGAGCAGTTCTTC
TRBV11-2	TRBJ1-2	.	.	CASSLGGEKAGYTF	TGTGCCAGCAGCTTAGGGGGAGAGAAGGCTGGCTACACCTTC
TRBV5-6	TRBJ1-5	.	once	CASSSSGDNQPQHF	TGTGCCAGCAGCTCCTCCGGGGACAATCAGCCCCAGCATTTT
TRBV28	TRBJ1-1	.	.	CASSLGGVRGSGEAFF	TGTGCCAGCAGTTTAGGCGGCGTCAGGGGTTCGGGTGAAGCTTTCTTT
TRBV7-2	TRBJ2-1	TRBD2	.	CASSLGAGWEQFF	TGTGCCAGCAGCTTAGGAGCGGGATGGGAGCAGTTCTTC
TRBV5-1	TRBJ1-1	TRBD1	.	CASSLDGTGFAFF	TGCGCCAGCAGCTTGGATGGGACAGGGTTCGCTTTCTTT
TRBV4-2	TRBJ1-2	TRBD1	.	CASSQVGDRGFGNYGYTF	TGTGCCAGCAGCCAAGTCGGGGACAGGGGTTTCGGAAACTATGGCTACACCTTC
TRBV7-2	TRBJ2-3	.	.	CASSLAWATDTQYF	TGTGCCAGCAGCTTAGCCTGGGCCACAGATACGCAGTATTTT
TRBV14	TRBJ2-7	.	.	CASSQGTVGRRIYEQYF	TGTGCCAGCAGCCAAGGAACGGTGGGGAGGAGGATCTACGAGCAGTACTTC
TRBV5-1	TRBJ2-7	TRBD2	few	CASSFIGTSGPLYEQYF	TGCGCCAGCAGCTTCATAGGGACTAGCGGGCCGCTTTACGAGCAGTACTTC
TRBV2	TRBJ2-4	.	.	CASSEWGDAKNIQYF	TGTGCCAGCAGTGAGTGGGGGGACGCCAAAAACATTCAGTACTTC